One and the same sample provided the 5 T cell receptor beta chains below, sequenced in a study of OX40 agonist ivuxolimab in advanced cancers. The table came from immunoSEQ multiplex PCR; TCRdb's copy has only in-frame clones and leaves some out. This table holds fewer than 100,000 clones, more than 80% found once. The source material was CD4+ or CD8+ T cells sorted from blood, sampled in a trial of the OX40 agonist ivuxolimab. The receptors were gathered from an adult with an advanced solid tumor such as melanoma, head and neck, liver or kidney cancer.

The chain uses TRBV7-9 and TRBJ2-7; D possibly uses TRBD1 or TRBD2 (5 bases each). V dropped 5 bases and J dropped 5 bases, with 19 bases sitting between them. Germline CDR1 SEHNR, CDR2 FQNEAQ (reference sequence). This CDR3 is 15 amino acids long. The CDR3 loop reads CASSPPDFLGDEQYF. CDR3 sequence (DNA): TGTGCCAGCAGCCCCCCAGACTTCCTGGGGGACGAGCAGTACTTC.

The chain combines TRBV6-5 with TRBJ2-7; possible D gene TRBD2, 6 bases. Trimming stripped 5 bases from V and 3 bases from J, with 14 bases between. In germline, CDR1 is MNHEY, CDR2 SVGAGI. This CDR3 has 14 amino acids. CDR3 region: CASSPSGGHYEQYV. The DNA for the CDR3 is TGTGCCAGCAGTCCGTCCGGAGGGCACTACGAGCAGTACGTC.

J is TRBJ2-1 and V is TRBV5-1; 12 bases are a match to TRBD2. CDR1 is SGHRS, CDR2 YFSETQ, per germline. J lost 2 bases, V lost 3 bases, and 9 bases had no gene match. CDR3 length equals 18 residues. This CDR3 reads CASSSATTSGGTYNEQFF. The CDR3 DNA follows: TGCGCCAGCAGCTCAGCTACGACTAGCGGGGGAACCTACAATGAGCAGTTCTTC.

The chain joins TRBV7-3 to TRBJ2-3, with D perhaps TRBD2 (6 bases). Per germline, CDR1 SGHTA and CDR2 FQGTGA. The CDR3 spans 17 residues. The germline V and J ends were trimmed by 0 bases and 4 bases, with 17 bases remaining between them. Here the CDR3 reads CASSLTSLAGSADTQYF. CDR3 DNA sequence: TGTGCCAGCAGCTTAACCTCCCTGGCGGGATCGGCAGATACGCAGTATTTT.

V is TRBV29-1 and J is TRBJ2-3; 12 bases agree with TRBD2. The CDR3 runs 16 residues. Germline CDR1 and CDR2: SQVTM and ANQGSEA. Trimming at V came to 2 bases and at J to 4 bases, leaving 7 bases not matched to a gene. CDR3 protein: CSVEPTSGRGADTQYF. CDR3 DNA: TGCAGCGTTGAACCGACTAGCGGGAGAGGGGCAGATACGCAGTATTTT.